This paragraph reports one T cell receptor (beta chain). The data were obtained in a study of T cell responses to AZD1222 COVID-19 vaccine. CDR3 length: 11 residues. Germline CDR1 SGHAT, CDR2 FQNNGV. Trimming took 5 bases from V and 8 from J, leaving 9 bases between them. Sequencing used immunoSEQ multiplex PCR; TCRdb keeps in-frame clones, though not all of them. The sample yields 150,000 to 200,000 clones, about 89% seen once. The TCR originated in an adult in good health. The sequenced sample was peripheral blood, obtained on day 0 of AZD1222 vaccination. This chain joins TRBV11-2 and TRBJ1-1; possibly TRBD1 for D (6 bases). This CDR3 is CASSMDREAFF. The CDR3 DNA reads as TGTGCCAGCAGCATGGACAGAGAAGCTTTCTTT.